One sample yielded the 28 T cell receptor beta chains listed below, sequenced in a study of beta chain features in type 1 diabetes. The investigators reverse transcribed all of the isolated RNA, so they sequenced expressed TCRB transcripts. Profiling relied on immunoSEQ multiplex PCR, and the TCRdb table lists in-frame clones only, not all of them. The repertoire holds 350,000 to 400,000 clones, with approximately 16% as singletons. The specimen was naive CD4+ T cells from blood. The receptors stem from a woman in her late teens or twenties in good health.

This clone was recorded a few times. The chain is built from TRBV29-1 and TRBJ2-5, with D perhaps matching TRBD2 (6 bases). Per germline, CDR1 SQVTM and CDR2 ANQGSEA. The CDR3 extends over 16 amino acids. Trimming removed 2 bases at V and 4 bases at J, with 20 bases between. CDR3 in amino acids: CSVEKTTDPGGETQYF. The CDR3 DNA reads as TGCAGCGTTGAAAAAACGACAGACCCCGGGGGAGAGACCCAGTACTTC.

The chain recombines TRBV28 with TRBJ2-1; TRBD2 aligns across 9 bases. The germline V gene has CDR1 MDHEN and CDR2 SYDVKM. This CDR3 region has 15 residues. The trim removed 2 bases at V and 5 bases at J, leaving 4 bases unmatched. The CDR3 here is CASSLGGGGDNEQFF. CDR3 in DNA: TGTGCCAGCAGTTTAGGGGGCGGGGGGGACAATGAGCAGTTCTTC.

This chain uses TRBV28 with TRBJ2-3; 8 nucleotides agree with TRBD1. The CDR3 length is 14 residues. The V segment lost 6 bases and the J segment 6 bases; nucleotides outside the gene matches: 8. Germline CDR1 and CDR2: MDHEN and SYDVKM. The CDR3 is CASSPDRGDDTQYF. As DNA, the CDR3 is TGTGCCAGCAGCCCCGACAGGGGCGACGATACGCAGTATTTT.

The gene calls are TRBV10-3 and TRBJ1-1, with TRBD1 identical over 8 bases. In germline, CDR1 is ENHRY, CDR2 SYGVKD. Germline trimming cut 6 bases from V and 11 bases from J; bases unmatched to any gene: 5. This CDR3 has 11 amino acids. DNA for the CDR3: TGTGCCATCAGGGACTCAGGGGGCGCTTTCTTT. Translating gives CAIRDSGGAFF.

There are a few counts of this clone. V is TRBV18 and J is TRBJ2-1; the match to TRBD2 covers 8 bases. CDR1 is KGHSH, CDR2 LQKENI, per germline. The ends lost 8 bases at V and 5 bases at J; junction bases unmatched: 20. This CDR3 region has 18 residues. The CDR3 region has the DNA TGTGCCAGCCATATCCAGCTTTTGGCGGGAGGAAGGCACAATGAGCAGTTCTTC. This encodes CASHIQLLAGGRHNEQFF.

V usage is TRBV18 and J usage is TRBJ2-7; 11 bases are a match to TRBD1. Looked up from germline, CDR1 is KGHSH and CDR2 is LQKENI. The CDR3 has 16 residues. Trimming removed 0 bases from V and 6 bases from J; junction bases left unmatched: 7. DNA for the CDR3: TGTGCCAGCTCACCACCTCCCGGGACAGGGGGAACCGAGCAGTACTTC. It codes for CASSPPPGTGGTEQYF.

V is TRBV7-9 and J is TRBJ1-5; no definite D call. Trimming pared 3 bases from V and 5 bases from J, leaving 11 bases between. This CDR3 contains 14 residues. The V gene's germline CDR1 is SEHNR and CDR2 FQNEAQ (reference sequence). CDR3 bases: TGTGCCAGCAGCTTGGACGGGAGTTATCAGCCCCAGCATTTT. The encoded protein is CASSLDGSYQPQHF.

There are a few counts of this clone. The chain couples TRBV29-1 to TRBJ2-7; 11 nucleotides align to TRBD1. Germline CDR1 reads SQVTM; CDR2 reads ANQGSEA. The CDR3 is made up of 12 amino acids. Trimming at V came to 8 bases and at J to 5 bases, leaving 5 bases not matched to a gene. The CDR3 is CSSRTGGHEQYF. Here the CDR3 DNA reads TGCAGCTCCCGGACAGGGGGCCACGAGCAGTACTTC.

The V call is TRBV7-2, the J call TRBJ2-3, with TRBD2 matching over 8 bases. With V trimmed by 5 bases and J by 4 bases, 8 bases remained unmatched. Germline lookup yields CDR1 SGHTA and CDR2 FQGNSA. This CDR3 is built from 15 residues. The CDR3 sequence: CASSPQRERADTQYF. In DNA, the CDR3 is TGTGCCAGCAGCCCGCAGCGGGAGAGAGCAGATACGCAGTATTTT.

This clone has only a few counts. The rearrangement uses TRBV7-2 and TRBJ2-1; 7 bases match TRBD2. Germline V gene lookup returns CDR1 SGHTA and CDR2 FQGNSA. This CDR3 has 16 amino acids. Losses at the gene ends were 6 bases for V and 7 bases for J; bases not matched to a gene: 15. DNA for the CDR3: TGTGCCAGCAGGTCCGCTAGCGGCAGGAGCTTGAATGAGCAGTTCTTC. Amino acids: CASRSASGRSLNEQFF.

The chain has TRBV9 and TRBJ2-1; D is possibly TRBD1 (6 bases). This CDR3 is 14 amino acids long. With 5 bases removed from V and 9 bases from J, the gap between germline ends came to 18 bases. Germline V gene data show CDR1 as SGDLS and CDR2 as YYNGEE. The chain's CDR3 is CASSAGTIIGEQFF. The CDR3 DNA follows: TGTGCCAGCAGTGCCGGGACAATAATCGGTGAGCAGTTCTTC.

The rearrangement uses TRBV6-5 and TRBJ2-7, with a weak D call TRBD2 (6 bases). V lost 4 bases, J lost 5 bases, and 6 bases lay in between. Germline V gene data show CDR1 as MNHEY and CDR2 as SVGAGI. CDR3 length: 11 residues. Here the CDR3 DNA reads TGTGCCAGCAGTTCGGGGGACGAGCAGTACTTC. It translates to CASSSGDEQYF.

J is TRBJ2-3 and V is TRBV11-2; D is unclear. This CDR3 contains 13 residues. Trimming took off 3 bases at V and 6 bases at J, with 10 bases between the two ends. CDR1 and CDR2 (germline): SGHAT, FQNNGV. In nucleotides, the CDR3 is TGTGCCAGCAGCTTGAGACCCGGGGATACGCAGTATTTT. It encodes CASSLRPGDTQYF.

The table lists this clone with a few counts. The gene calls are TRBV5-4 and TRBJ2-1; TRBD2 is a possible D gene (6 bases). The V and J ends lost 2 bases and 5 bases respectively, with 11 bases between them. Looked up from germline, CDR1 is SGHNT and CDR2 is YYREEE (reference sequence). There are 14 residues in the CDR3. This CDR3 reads CASSFGASDNEQFF. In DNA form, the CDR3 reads TGTGCCAGCAGCTTCGGGGCTAGCGACAATGAGCAGTTCTTC.

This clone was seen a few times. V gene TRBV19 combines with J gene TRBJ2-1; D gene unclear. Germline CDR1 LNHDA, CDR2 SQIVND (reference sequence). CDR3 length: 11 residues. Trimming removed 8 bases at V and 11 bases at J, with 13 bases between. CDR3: CASESITKQFF. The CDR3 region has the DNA TGTGCCAGTGAGAGCATTACTAAGCAGTTCTTC.

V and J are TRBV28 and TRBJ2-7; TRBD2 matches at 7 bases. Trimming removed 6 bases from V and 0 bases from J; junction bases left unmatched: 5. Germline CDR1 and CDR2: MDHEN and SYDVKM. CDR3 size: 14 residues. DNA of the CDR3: TGTGCCAGCAGAACGGGCGGGAGCTCCTACGAGCAGTACTTC. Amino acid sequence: CASRTGGSSYEQYF.

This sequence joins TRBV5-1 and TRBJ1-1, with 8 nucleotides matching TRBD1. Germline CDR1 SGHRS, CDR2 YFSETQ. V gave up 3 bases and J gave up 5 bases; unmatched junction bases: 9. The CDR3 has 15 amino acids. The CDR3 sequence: CASSSSRGLRTEAFF. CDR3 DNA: TGCGCCAGCAGCTCTAGCAGGGGGCTACGGACTGAAGCTTTCTTT.

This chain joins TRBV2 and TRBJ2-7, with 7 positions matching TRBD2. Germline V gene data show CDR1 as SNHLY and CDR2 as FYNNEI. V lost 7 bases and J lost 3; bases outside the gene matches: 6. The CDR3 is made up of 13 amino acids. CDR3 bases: TGTGCCAGCAATACCGGGACTATCTACGAGCAGTACTTC. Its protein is CASNTGTIYEQYF.

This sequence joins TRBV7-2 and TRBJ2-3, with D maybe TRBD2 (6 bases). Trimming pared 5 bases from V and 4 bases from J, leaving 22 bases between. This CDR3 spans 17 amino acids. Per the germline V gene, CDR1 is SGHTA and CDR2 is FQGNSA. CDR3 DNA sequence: TGTGCCAGCAGCGCGAGACTAGTAGGGGTTGTAGCAGATACGCAGTATTTT. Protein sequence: CASSARLVGVVADTQYF.

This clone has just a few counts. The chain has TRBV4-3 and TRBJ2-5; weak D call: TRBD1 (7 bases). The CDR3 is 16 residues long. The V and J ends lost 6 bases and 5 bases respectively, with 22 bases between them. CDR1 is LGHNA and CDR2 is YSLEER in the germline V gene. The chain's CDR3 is CASSRGAGQSGETQYF. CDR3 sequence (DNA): TGCGCCAGCAGTCGAGGGGCGGGACAGAGTGGGGAGACCCAGTACTTC.

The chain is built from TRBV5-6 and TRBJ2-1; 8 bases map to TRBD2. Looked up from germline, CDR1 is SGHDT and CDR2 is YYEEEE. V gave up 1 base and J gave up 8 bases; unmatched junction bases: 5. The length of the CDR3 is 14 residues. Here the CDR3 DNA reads TGTGCCAGCAGCTTGATAAGCGGGAGCCATGAGCAGTTCTTC. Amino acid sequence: CASSLISGSHEQFF.

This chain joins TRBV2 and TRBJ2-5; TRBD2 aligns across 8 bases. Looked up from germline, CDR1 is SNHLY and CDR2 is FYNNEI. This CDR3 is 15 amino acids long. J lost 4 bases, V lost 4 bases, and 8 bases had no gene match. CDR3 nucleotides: TGTGCCAGCAGTGCGGAGCGGGAGTGGGGAGAGACCCAGTACTTC. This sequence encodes CASSAEREWGETQYF.

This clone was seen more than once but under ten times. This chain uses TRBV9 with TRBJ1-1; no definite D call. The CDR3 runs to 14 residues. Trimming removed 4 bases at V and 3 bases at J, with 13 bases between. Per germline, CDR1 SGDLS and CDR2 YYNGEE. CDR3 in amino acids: CASSPRGRDTEAFF. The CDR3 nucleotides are TGTGCCAGCAGCCCTCGTGGGAGGGACACTGAAGCTTTCTTT.

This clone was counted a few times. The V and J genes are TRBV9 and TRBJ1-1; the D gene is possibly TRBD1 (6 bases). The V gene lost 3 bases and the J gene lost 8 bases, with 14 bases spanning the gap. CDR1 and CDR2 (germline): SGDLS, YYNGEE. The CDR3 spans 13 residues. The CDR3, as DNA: TGTGCCAGCAGCGCGGGGCCCGGACAGGAAGCTTTCTTT. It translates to CASSAGPGQEAFF.

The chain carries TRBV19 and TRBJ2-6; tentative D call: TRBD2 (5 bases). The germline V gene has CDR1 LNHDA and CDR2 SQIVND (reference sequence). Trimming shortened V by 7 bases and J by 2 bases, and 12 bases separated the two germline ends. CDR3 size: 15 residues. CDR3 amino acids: CASTPGSAGANVLTF. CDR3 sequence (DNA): TGTGCCAGTACCCCTGGTAGCGCTGGGGCCAACGTCCTGACTTTC.

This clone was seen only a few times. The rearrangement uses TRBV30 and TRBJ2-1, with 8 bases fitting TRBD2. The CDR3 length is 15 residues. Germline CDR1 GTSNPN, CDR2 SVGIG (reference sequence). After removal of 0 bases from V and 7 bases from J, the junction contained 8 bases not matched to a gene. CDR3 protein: CAWSVPAGVLNEQFF. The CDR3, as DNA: TGTGCCTGGAGTGTACCAGCGGGAGTACTTAATGAGCAGTTCTTC.

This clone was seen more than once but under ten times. The CDR3 spells CASSLGTGRYEQYF. As DNA, the CDR3 is TGTGCCAGCAGCTTAGGAACGGGTAGATACGAGCAGTACTTC. This chain joins TRBV7-3 and TRBJ2-7, with unresolved D. CDR1 is SGHTA and CDR2 is FQGTGA in the germline V gene. The CDR3 contains 14 residues. The V gene lost 2 bases and the J gene lost 4 bases, with 12 bases spanning the gap.

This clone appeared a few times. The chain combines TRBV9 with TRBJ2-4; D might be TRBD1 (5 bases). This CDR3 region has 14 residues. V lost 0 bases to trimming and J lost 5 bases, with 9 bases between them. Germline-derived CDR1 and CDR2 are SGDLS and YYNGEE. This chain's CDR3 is CASSVGGAENIQYF. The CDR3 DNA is TGTGCCAGCAGCGTAGGTGGGGCAGAAAACATTCAGTACTTC.